Each of the 24 T cell receptor beta chains below was sequenced from the same sample in a study of prognosis after radiotherapy for stage I lung cancer. The study amplified the TCR beta CDR3 region from genomic DNA. This amplification was carried out by two rounds of multiplex PCR. Primers targeting each individual TRBV and TRBJ gene were applied in first-round PCR. TCRdb ran MiXCR on the multiplex PCR reads and lists one entry per CDR3 protein. The sample consists of 30,000 to 40,000 distinct CDR3 sequences, 24% of them appearing once. The sequencing used PBMCs, collected before or after stereotactic body radiation therapy (not recorded which). The receptors come from a donor aged 50 or older with non-small cell lung cancer.

In its sample, this clonotype ranks as medium-sized (0.01 to 0.1%). V gene TRBV18 combines with J gene TRBJ2-3; 9 nucleotides line up with TRBD1. The CDR3 extends over 15 amino acids. J lost 1 base, V lost 4 bases, and 3 bases had no gene match. Germline loops: CDR1 KGHSH, CDR2 LQKENI. CDR3 nucleotides: TGTGCCAGCTCACAGAGGACAGGGGGCACAGATACGCAGTATTTT. Protein: CASSQRTGGTDTQYF.

V gene TRBV5-4 combines with J gene TRBJ2-2, with TRBD2 as a possible D gene (6 bases). The CDR3 loop spans 18 amino acids. Trimming stripped 4 bases from V and 0 bases from J, with 19 bases between. Germline lookup yields CDR1 SGHNT and CDR2 YYREEE (reference sequence). CDR3 nucleotide sequence: TGTGCCAGCAGCAAAGCGGGTCTCTCACTTCCGAACACCGGGGAGCTGTTTTTT. Residues: CASSKAGLSLPNTGELFF.

The sample holds many counts of this clonotype. The rearrangement joins TRBV15 to TRBJ2-7; 7 positions match TRBD2. Unmatched junction bases numbered 3, after V lost 2 bases and J lost 5 bases. The CDR3 contains 13 residues. Germline V lookup: CDR1 LNHNV, CDR2 YYDKDF (reference sequence). The CDR3 spells CATSRHGGDEQYF. Here the CDR3 DNA reads TGTGCCACCAGCAGACATGGGGGGGACGAGCAGTACTTC.

This chain links TRBV4-2 with TRBJ2-1; maybe TRBD2 (5 bases). With 0 bases removed from V and 2 bases from J, the gap between germline ends came to 20 bases. Germline V gives CDR1 LGHNA, CDR2 YNFKEQ. This CDR3 contains 19 residues. The CDR3 region is CASSQEARGGLPTYNEQFF. CDR3 coding DNA: TGTGCCAGCAGCCAAGAGGCCCGGGGTGGACTCCCCACCTACAATGAGCAGTTCTTC.

Only a few counts were recorded for this clonotype. Since a much larger clone is just one base distant, this may be a read error. The rearrangement uses TRBV2 and TRBJ2-3, with D possibly being TRBD1 (6 bases). Trimming took 9 bases from V and 0 from J, leaving 16 bases between them. The CDR3 consists of 15 residues. The germline CDR1 and CDR2 sequences are SNHLY and FYNNEI. The CDR3 region has the DNA TGTGCCAGATATGGACAGTCTCTAAGCACAGATACGCAGTATTTT. Its translation: CARYGQSLSTDTQYF.

In its sample, this clonotype was seen many times. The CDR3 sequence: CATFDRSLYEQYF. CDR3 bases: TGTGCCACCTTTGACAGGAGTCTTTACGAGCAGTACTTC. The rearrangement joins TRBV2 to TRBJ2-7; weak D call: TRBD1 (6 bases). This CDR3 contains 13 residues. With 10 bases removed from V and 4 bases from J, the gap between germline ends came to 17 bases. Germline CDR1 SNHLY, CDR2 FYNNEI.

This clonotype occurred once. V and J are TRBV20-1 and TRBJ1-4, with D possibly TRBD1 on 5 matching bases. Germline lookup yields CDR1 DFQATT and CDR2 SNEGSKA (reference sequence). The CDR3 totals 13 residues. The V end was cut by 3 bases, the J end by 6 bases, with 11 bases between. This chain's CDR3 is CSAREGWDEKLFF. The CDR3 DNA reads TGCAGTGCTAGGGAGGGGTGGGATGAAAAACTGTTTTTT.

Turning to this clonotype: The conserved phenylalanine or tryptophan is not found at the CDR3 terminus, so this likely reflects a read error. The gene calls are TRBV5-6 and TRBJ2-4; D gene ambiguous. Trimming shortened V by 2 bases and J by 1 base, and 13 bases separated the two germline ends. Germline V gives CDR1 SGHDT, CDR2 YYEEEE. The CDR3 has 16 residues. The CDR3 reads CASSFRAPGAKNIQYL. The CDR3 DNA follows: TGTGCCAGCAGCTTTCGGGCTCCCGGGGCCAAAAACATTCAGTACCTC.

By sample fraction, this clonotype is medium-sized. CDR3: CSASSGETPYEQYF. CDR3 nucleotide sequence: TGCAGTGCTAGCTCTGGGGAGACCCCTTACGAGCAGTACTTC. The V call is TRBV20-1, the J call TRBJ2-7; D possibly corresponds to TRBD2 (5 bases). Germline CDR1 and CDR2: DFQATT and SNEGSKA (reference sequence). The CDR3 spans 14 residues. Trimming cost V 3 bases and J 4 bases, with 16 bases left between them.

This clonotype came up many times. The rearrangement joins TRBV7-3 to TRBJ2-2; D gene ambiguous. Germline V gene lookup returns CDR1 SGHTA and CDR2 FQGTGA. The CDR3 has 14 amino acids. Trimming took off 2 bases at V and 4 bases at J, with 8 bases between the two ends. The CDR3 region is CASSLGIGTGELFF. As DNA, the CDR3 is TGTGCCAGCAGCTTAGGTATCGGCACCGGGGAGCTGTTTTTT.

This clonotype was counted many times. The V and J genes are TRBV6-9 and TRBJ2-5; 7 bases map to TRBD2. The germline gives CDR1 MNHGY, CDR2 SVAAGI. The CDR3 sequence is 16 residues long. J was trimmed by 3 bases and V by 3 bases; bases with no gene match: 10. The CDR3 DNA reads TGTGCCAGCAGTTACCGGCGAGGGACTACAGAAGAGACCCAGTACTTC. Translating gives CASSYRRGTTEETQYF.

This clonotype was counted at least ten times. The genes are TRBV28 and TRBJ2-7, with 9 bases fitting TRBD1. J was trimmed by 4 bases and V by 6 bases; bases with no gene match: 13. The CDR3 is made up of 16 amino acids. Germline loops: CDR1 MDHEN, CDR2 SYDVKM. CDR3 sequence: CASRPRGQGIGYEQYF. Written as DNA, the CDR3 is TGTGCCAGCAGGCCGAGGGGACAGGGCATAGGTTACGAGCAGTACTTC. Full variable domain (outside the CDR3, taken from reference TRBV28 and TRBJ2-7): DVKVTQSSRYLVKRTGEKVFLECVQDMDHENMFWYRQDPGLGLRLIYFSYDVKMKEKGDIPEGYSVSREKKERFSLILESASTNQTSMYLCASRPRGQGIGYEQYFGPGTRLTVT.

This clonotype was counted many times. V and J are TRBV5-1 and TRBJ2-7, with D tentatively TRBD1 (6 bases). This CDR3 has 13 residues. Trimming removed 4 bases from V and 3 bases from J, with 11 bases in between. Germline V lookup: CDR1 SGHRS, CDR2 YFSETQ. CDR3 DNA sequence: TGCGCCAGCAGCGACGGACAGTACTACGAGCAGTACTTC. It specifies CASSDGQYYEQYF.

Points on this clonotype: A junction end diverges from the germline sequence, so it may reflect a read error. The chain joins TRBV28 to TRBJ1-6; possible D gene TRBD1, 5 bases. Germline values: CDR1 MDHEN, CDR2 SYDVKM. The CDR3 spans 15 residues. This CDR3 is CTSSTTRRAGSPLHF. The CDR3 bases are TGTACCAGCAGCACAACCCGCAGGGCGGGATCACCTCTCCACTTT.

This clonotype was detected ten times or more. J is TRBJ1-4 and V is TRBV19, with D unresolved. The CDR3 extends over 14 amino acids. The germline V gene encodes CDR1 LNHDA and CDR2 SQIVND (reference sequence). Trimming took 3 bases from V and 3 from J, leaving 8 bases between them. The CDR3 protein is CASSMESANEKLFF. The DNA of the CDR3 is TGTGCCAGTAGTATGGAAAGCGCTAATGAAAAACTGTTTTTT.

The chain recombines TRBV20-1 with TRBJ1-2, with D perhaps matching TRBD1 (5 bases). Deletions cut 3 bases from V and 2 bases from J, with 10 bases between. Germline CDR1 DFQATT, CDR2 SNEGSKA (reference sequence). The CDR3 is 13 amino acids. The CDR3 DNA is TGCAGTGCTAGGCCCGGGACCAACTATGGCTACACCTTC. Its translation is CSARPGTNYGYTF.

Only one count was recorded for this clonotype. The chain is built from TRBV6-2 or TRBV6-3 and TRBJ2-7, with TRBD2 as a possible D gene (6 bases). The CDR3 totals 15 residues. CDR1 is MNHEY, CDR2 SVGEGT, per germline. The ends were cut back, 7 bases at V and 0 bases at J, with 16 bases in the middle. CDR3 DNA: TGTGCCAGCACCGTGCAGGAGGGAGCCTCCTACGAGCAGTACTTC. This codes for CASTVQEGASYEQYF.

Notes on this clonotype: This likely reflects a read error, since a far larger clone is one base away. V usage is TRBV6-9 and J usage is TRBJ1-1; 7 nucleotides align to TRBD1. The V segment lost 3 bases and the J segment 1 base; nucleotides outside the gene matches: 5. CDR3 size: 15 residues. Germline CDR1 reads MNHGY; CDR2 reads SVAAGI. Written as DNA, the CDR3 is TGTGCCAGCAGTTACCAGGGGGTGCGGAACACTGAAGCTTTCTTT. This codes for CASSYQGVRNTEAFF.

This clonotype was counted many times. The V and J genes are TRBV7-6 and TRBJ1-1; a weak D match, TRBD1 (6 bases). Germline CDR1 and CDR2: SGHVS and FNYEAQ. This CDR3 has 16 residues. Trimming stripped 1 base from V and 4 bases from J, with 16 bases between. CDR3 in DNA: TGTGCCAGCAGCTTAGGAGGGGCGGGGGGCGTCACTGAAGCTTTCTTT. This encodes CASSLGGAGGVTEAFF.

This clonotype has a count of ten or more. The germline gene is not matched at one end of the junction; a read error may be the cause. V is TRBV7-7 and J is TRBJ2-1; D is ambiguous. In germline, CDR1 is SSHAT, CDR2 FNYEAQ (reference sequence). This CDR3 spans 13 amino acids. The CDR3: CASSLSAYNEQFF. The CDR3 DNA follows: TGTGCTAGCAGCTTATCCGCCTACAATGAGCAGTTCTTC.

On this clonotype: A read error likely explains this, since a far larger clone differs by one base. V is TRBV6-5 and J is TRBJ2-7, with TRBD2 matching 8 bases. This CDR3 is 15 amino acids long. CDR1 and CDR2 (germline): MNHEY, SVGAGI. V was clipped by 5 bases and J by 7 bases; unmatched bases: 13. CDR3: CASSHDGGGRLEQYF. In DNA form, the CDR3 reads TGTGCCAGCAGTCACGACGGGGGGGGGCGCCTGGAGCAGTACTTC.

In this sample, this clonotype turned up many times. This chain joins TRBV12-3 or TRBV12-4 and TRBJ1-5; D perhaps matches TRBD1 (6 bases). V was clipped by 5 bases and J by 10 bases, with 12 bases between them. The CDR3 contains 12 residues. CDR3 region: CASSRTGSPQHF. Written as DNA, the CDR3 is TGTGCCAGCAGTCGAACAGGGTCACCCCAGCATTTT.

This clonotype occurred many times. The V call is TRBV7-2, the J call TRBJ1-6, with 8 nucleotides matching TRBD1. The germline V gene encodes CDR1 SGHTA and CDR2 FQGNSA. CDR3 length: 17 amino acids. Trimming took 9 bases from V and 6 from J; bases not matched to a gene: 16. The CDR3 protein is CASSSWTGIRGNSPLHF. CDR3 nucleotides: TGTGCCAGTTCATCGTGGACAGGGATCAGGGGTAATTCACCCCTCCACTTT.

A word on this clonotype: A single base separates this from a much larger clone, so it may be a read error. The chain joins TRBV18 to TRBJ2-3; 9 bases fit TRBD1. Germline V gives CDR1 KGHSH, CDR2 LQKENI. The CDR3 has 13 residues. The ends lost 4 bases at V and 4 bases at J; junction bases unmatched: 0. The CDR3 DNA reads as TGTGCCAGCTCACGGGACAGGGCAGATACGCAGTATTTT. It specifies CASSRDRADTQYF. The full variable domain, with the rest looked up from reference TRBV18 and TRBJ2-3, is NAGVMQNPRHLVRRRGQEARLRCSPMKGHSHVYWYRQLPEEGLKFMVYLQKENIIDESGMPKERFSAEFPKEGPSILRIQQVVRGDSAAYFCASSRDRADTQYFGPGTRLTVL.